The 13 T cell receptor beta chains below were found in one sample sequenced in a study of OX40 agonist ivuxolimab in advanced cancers. Clones were sequenced by immunoSEQ multiplex PCR, and TCRdb holds only the in-frame ones, with some missing. This table has 90,000 to 150,000 clones, around 89% appearing once. The sample was CD4+ or CD8+ T cells sorted from blood, taken in a trial of the OX40 agonist ivuxolimab. The receptors derive from an adult with an advanced solid tumor such as melanoma, head and neck, liver or kidney cancer.

This clone was seen only once. CDR3 sequence: CASLLSPGMNTEAFF. The CDR3 DNA follows: TGCGCTTCTCTACTTAGCCCGGGAATGAACACTGAAGCTTTCTTT. V usage is TRBV5-1 and J usage is TRBJ1-1; D is undetermined. This CDR3 is 15 amino acids long. CDR1 and CDR2 from the germline V gene are SGHRS and YFSETQ.

The rearrangement links TRBV5-4 to TRBJ2-1; 7 bases are shared with TRBD2. CDR3 size: 16 residues. V lost 4 bases to trimming and J lost 5 bases; unmatched junction nucleotides: 12. Germline CDR1 SGHNT, CDR2 YYREEE (reference sequence). This CDR3 is CASSPANGGINNEQFF. CDR3 in DNA: TGTGCCAGCAGCCCCGCTAACGGGGGGATAAACAATGAGCAGTTCTTC.

V and J are TRBV6-4 and TRBJ2-5; 7 bases map to TRBD1. V shed 8 bases, J shed 5 bases, and the junction held 8 bases outside the gene matches. The length of the CDR3 is 13 residues. Germline CDR1 is MRHNA and CDR2 is SNTAGT. The CDR3 nucleotides are TGTGCCAGCGGGAACAGGGGCTTGGAGACCCAGTACTTC. As protein: CASGNRGLETQYF.

This sequence joins TRBV2 and TRBJ1-1; the D gene is possibly TRBD1 (5 bases). V gave up 5 bases and J gave up 10 bases, with 17 bases separating them. CDR1 is SNHLY, CDR2 FYNNEI, per germline. This CDR3 spans 13 amino acids. The CDR3 is CASSLDRLRGAFF. Here the CDR3 DNA reads TGTGCCAGCAGTCTCGACAGACTTCGGGGAGCTTTCTTT.

This clone was seen only a few times. The chain combines TRBV30 with TRBJ1-5; TRBD1 might be the D (6 bases). This CDR3 contains 13 residues. The V end was cut by 7 bases, the J end by 4 bases, with 14 bases between. CDR1 and CDR2 (germline): GTSNPN, SVGIG (reference sequence). CDR3 nucleotides: TGTGCCTACAACAGGGATAGGAATCAGCCCCAGCATTTT. Amino acids: CAYNRDRNQPQHF.

The chain combines TRBV6-1 with TRBJ1-5; unclear D gene. In germline, CDR1 is MNHNS, CDR2 SASEGT. The CDR3 length is 15 residues. Trimming took off 1 base at V and 1 base at J, with 8 bases between the two ends. The CDR3 DNA reads TGTGCCAGCAGTGAAGGGGTCCAGAGCAATCAGCCCCAGCATTTT. Translation gives CASSEGVQSNQPQHF.

The V gene is TRBV10-1, the J gene TRBJ2-4, with D unresolved. The CDR3 covers 14 residues. Germline-derived CDR1 and CDR2 are WNHNN and SYGVQD (reference sequence). V was clipped by 0 bases and J by 2 bases, with 5 bases between them. CDR3: CASSESGTKNIQYF. Here the CDR3 DNA reads TGCGCCAGCAGTGAGTCTGGGACCAAAAACATTCAGTACTTC.

The gene calls are TRBV4-2 and TRBJ2-7; 7 bases line up with TRBD2. Germline CDR1 reads LGHNA; CDR2 reads YNFKEQ. The CDR3 has 15 amino acids. V was pared by 3 bases and J by 0 bases, with 5 bases of the junction left unmatched. CDR3 nucleotides: TGTGCCAGCAGCCAGAGAGCGGGGAACTCCTACGAGCAGTACTTC. Translated, it gives CASSQRAGNSYEQYF.

The sample holds one count of this clone. The chain joins TRBV28 to TRBJ1-1; D uncertain. The ends were cut back, 8 bases at V and 1 base at J, with 11 bases in the middle. Germline assignment: CDR1 MDHEN and CDR2 SYDVKM. The CDR3 has 13 amino acids. CDR3 sequence: CASVAWANTEAFF. In DNA form, the CDR3 reads TGTGCCAGCGTCGCCTGGGCGAACACTGAAGCTTTCTTT.

V and J are TRBV29-1 and TRBJ2-5, with 7 positions matching TRBD1. The CDR3 sequence is 15 residues long. The V gene end was trimmed by 7 bases and the J gene end by 3 bases; junction bases not matched to a gene: 14. Germline assignment: CDR1 SQVTM and CDR2 ANQGSEA. As DNA, the CDR3 is TGCAGCGCTCCCCGACAACAGGGGCTAAAAGAGACCCAGTACTTC. It is translated as CSAPRQQGLKETQYF.

The V and J genes are TRBV7-3 and TRBJ2-1; 12 positions match TRBD2. Per germline, CDR1 SGHTA and CDR2 FQGTGA. The length of the CDR3 is 17 residues. Trimming cost V 5 bases and J 6 bases; bases outside gene matches: 11. As DNA, the CDR3 is TGTGCCAGCAGCCGTTCCCTAGCGGGGGGGCGTGTCAATGAGCAGTTCTTC. Encoded protein: CASSRSLAGGRVNEQFF.

J is TRBJ1-2 and V is TRBV6-6; no reliable D call. Germline CDR1 and CDR2: MNHNY and SVGAGI (reference sequence). This CDR3 is built from 14 residues. V was clipped by 6 bases and J by 6 bases, with 17 bases between them. The CDR3 protein is CASSRLRQLDGYTF. The CDR3 region has the DNA TGTGCCAGCAGCCGACTCAGACAACTGGATGGCTACACCTTC.

The J gene is TRBJ1-3, the V gene TRBV6-1; D unresolved. Germline assignment: CDR1 MNHNS and CDR2 SASEGT. This CDR3 contains 13 residues. The ends were cut back, 8 bases at V and 0 bases at J, with 8 bases in the middle. CDR3 in amino acids: CASSGSSGNTIYF. The DNA of the CDR3 is TGTGCCAGCTCGGGGAGCTCTGGAAACACCATATATTTT.